This entry features one TCR beta chain sequence. What it binds is not known. Profiling relied on immunoSEQ multiplex PCR, and the TCRdb table lists in-frame clones only, not all of them. The sample shows some 98,000 clones, about 88% of them seen only once. This sample is part of a study of T cell responses to AZD1222 COVID-19 vaccine. Study conclusions and caveats: Targets within unmutated variant regions were reportedly found for nearly half of spike-specific TCRs. Repertoires were obtained only post-peak T cell response.

The CDR3 totals 11 residues. Germline-derived CDR1 and CDR2 are SQVTM and ANQGSEA. J lost 5 bases, V lost 6 bases, and 4 bases had no gene match. The specimen comprised peripheral blood, sampled on day 0 of AZD1222 vaccination. V and J are TRBV29-1 and TRBJ2-7; 7 nucleotides agree with TRBD2. This receptor was identified in an adult in good health. CDR3 nucleotides: TGCAGCGTCGACCGGGGGGACGAGCAGTACTTC. Its translation: CSVDRGDEQYF.